This TCR beta chain was sequenced for a study of T cell clones after liver transplantation. About the study: Immunosuppression withdrawal was tried within 2 years after liver transplantation in this trial. HCV positivity affected three of eight recipients; the rest lacked autoimmune or viral indications. Tolerance: complete withdrawal held at least one year, liver enzymes staying within twice normal.

Assay used: immunoSEQ multiplex PCR; TCRdb lists only in-frame clones, some missing. The data show tens of thousands of clones, 70% to 75% seen once. V lost 3 bases and J 6 bases, leaving 11 bases between the germline ends. Per germline, CDR1 MDHEN and CDR2 SYDVKM. CDR3 size: 13 residues. The chain uses TRBV28 and TRBJ1-2; possible D gene TRBD1, 5 bases. The source of this sequence is a human patient who received a liver transplant. Some of the T cells might come from the graft donor. The sequencing here drew on CD4+ T cells from blood, taken at the 22-month timepoint. Written as DNA, the CDR3 is TGTGCCAGCAGTTTCGGACATCTTAATGGCTACACCTTC. It specifies CASSFGHLNGYTF.